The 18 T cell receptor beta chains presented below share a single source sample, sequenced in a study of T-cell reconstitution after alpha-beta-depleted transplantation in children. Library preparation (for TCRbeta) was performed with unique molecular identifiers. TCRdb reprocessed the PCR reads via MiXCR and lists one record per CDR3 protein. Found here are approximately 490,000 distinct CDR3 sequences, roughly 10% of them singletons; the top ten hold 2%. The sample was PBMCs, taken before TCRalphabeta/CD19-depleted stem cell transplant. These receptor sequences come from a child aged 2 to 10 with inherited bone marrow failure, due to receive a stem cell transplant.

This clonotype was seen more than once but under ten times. The CDR3 nucleotides are TGCGCCAGCAGCCAAGGTAGCGGGAGAGGGACCGGGGAGCTGTTTTTT. It translates to CASSQGSGRGTGELFF. The V and J genes are TRBV4-3 and TRBJ2-2; TRBD2 matches at 9 bases. The CDR3 loop spans 16 amino acids. Looked up from germline, CDR1 is LGHNA and CDR2 is YSLEER. V lost 1 base to trimming and J lost 5 bases; unmatched junction nucleotides: 5.

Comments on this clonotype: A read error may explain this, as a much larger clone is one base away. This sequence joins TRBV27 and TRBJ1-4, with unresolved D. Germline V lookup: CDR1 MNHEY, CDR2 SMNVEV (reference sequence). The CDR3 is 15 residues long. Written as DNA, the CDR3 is TGTGCCAGCAGTTATGTGGTACGGATAGCGAAAAACCTGTTTTTT. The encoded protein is CASSYVVRIAKNLFF.

The chain's CDR3 is CASSSSGRNEQFF. The CDR3 DNA follows: TGTGCCAGCAGCTCGAGCGGTAGAAATGAGCAGTTCTTC. J is TRBJ2-1 and V is TRBV5-6; D may be TRBD2 (5 bases). The CDR3 length is 13 residues. CDR1 SGHDT and CDR2 YYEEEE come from the germline V gene. Trimming removed 3 bases at V and 7 bases at J, with 11 bases between.

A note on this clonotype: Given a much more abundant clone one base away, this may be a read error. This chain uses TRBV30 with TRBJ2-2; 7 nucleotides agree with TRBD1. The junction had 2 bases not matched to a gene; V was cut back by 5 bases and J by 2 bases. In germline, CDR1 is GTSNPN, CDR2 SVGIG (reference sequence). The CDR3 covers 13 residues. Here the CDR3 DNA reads TGTGCCTGGGGGGACAGCAACACCGGGGAGCTGTTTTTT. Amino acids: CAWGDSNTGELFF.

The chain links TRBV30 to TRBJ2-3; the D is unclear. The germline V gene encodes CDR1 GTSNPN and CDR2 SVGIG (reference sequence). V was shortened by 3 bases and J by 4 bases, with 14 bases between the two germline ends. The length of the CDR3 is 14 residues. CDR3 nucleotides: TGTGCCTGGAGGCTTCAGTGGTGGGCAGATACGCAGTATTTT. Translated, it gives CAWRLQWWADTQYF.

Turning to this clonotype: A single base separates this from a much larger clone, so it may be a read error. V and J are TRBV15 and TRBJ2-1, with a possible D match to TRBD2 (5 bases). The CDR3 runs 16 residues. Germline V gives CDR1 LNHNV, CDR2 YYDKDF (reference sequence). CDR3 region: CVTSRVVRQRSDEQFF. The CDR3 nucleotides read TGTGTCACCAGCAGAGTAGTGCGCCAGCGGAGCGATGAGCAGTTCTTC.

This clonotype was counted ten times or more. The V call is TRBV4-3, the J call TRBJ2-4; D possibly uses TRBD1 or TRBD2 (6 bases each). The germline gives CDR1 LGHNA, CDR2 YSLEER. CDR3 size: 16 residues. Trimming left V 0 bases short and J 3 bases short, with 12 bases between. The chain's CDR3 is CASSQDAEGVKNIQYF. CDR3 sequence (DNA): TGCGCCAGCAGCCAAGATGCGGAGGGGGTCAAAAACATTCAGTACTTC.

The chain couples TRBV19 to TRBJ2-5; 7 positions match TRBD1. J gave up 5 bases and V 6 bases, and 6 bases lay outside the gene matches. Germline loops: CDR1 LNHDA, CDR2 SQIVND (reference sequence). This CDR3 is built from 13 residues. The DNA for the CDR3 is TGTGCCAGTAGCGGACAGGCTGGGGAGACCCAGTACTTC. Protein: CASSGQAGETQYF. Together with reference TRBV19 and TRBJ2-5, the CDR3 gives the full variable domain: DGGITQSPKYLFRKEGQNVTLSCEQNLNHDAMYWYRQDPGQGLRLIYYSQIVNDFQKGDIAEGYSVSREKKESFPLTVTSAQKNPTAFYLCASSGQAGETQYFGPGTRLLVL.

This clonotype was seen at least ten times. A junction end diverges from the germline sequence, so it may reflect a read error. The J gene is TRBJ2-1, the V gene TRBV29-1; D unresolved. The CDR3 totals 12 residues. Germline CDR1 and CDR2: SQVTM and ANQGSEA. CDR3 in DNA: TGCAGCGTTGATAGTACCTCCTCGACTGCCCTCTTC. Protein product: CSVDSTSSTALF.

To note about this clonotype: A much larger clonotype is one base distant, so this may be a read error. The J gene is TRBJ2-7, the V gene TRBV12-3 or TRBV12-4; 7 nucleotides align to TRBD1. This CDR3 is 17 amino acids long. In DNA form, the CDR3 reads TGTGCCAGCAGTTTATGGCAGGGCGAGGGGGCTGGCTACGAGGAGTACTTC. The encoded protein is CASSLWQGEGAGYEEYF.

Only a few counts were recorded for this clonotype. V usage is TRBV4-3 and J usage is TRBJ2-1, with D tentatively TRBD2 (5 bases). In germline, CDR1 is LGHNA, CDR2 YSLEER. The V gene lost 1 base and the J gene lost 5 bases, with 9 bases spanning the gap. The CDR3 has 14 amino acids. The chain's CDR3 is CASSQAWGDNEQFF. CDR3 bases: TGCGCCAGCAGCCAAGCTTGGGGAGACAATGAGCAGTTCTTC.

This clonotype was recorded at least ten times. Written as DNA, the CDR3 is TGTGCCAGCAGTTACGTGGTGGGACCCCTTAGCACAGATACGCAGTATTTT. Encoded protein: CASSYVVGPLSTDTQYF. The genes are TRBV6-5 and TRBJ2-3; D may be TRBD1 or TRBD2 (5 bases each). V was clipped by 2 bases and J by 0 bases, with 15 bases between them. Germline V gene lookup returns CDR1 MNHEY and CDR2 SVGAGI. The CDR3 runs to 17 residues.

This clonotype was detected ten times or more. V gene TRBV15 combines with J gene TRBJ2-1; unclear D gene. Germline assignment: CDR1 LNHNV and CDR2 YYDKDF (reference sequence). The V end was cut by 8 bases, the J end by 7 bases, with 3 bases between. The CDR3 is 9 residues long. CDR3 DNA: TGTGCCACCGGGAATGAGCAGTTCTTC. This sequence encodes CATGNEQFF.

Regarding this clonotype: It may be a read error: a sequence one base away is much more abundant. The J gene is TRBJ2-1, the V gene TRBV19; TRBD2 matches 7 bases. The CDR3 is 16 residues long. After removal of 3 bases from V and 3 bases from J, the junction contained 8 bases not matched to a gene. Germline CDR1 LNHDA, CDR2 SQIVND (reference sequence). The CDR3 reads CASSIFGGRIYNEQFF. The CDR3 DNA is TGTGCCAGTAGTATTTTTGGCGGGAGAATCTACAATGAGCAGTTCTTC.

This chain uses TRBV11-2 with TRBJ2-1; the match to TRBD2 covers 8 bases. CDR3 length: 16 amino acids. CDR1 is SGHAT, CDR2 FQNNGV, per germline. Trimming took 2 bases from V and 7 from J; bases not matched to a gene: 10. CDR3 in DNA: TGTGCCAGCAGCTTATTGGCGGGAGGCTTTGGTAATGAGCAGTTCTTC. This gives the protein CASSLLAGGFGNEQFF.

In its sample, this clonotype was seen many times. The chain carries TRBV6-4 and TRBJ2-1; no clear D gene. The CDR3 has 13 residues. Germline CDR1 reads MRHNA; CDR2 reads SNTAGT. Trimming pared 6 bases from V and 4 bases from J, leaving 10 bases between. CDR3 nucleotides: TGTGCCAGCAGCGTTTCACTTTACAATGAGCAGTTCTTC. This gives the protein CASSVSLYNEQFF.

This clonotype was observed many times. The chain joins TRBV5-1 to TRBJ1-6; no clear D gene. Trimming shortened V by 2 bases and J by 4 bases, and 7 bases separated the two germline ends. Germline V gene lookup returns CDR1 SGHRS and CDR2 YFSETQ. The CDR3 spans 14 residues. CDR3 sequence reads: CASSFGQYNSPLHF. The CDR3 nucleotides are TGCGCCAGCAGCTTCGGCCAGTATAATTCACCCCTCCACTTT.

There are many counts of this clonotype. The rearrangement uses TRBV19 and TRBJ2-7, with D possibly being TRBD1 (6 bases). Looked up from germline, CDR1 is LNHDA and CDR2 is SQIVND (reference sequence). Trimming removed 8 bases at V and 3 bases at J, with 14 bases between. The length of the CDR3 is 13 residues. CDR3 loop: CASGPGQLYEQYF. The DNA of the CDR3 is TGTGCCAGTGGCCCCGGACAGCTCTACGAGCAGTACTTC.